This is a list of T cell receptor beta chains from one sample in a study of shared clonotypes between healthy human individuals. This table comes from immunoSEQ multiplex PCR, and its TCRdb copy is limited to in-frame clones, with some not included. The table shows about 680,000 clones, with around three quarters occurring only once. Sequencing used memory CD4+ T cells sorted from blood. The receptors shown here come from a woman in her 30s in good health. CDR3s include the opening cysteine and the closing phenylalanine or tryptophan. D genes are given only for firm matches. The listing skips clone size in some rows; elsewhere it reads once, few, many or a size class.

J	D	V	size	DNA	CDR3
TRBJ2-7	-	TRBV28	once	TGTGCCAGCAGTGGGGGGGGGCCCTACGAGCAGTACTTC	CASSGGGPYEQYF
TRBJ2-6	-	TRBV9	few	TGTGCCAGCAGCGACAGGGAATACACCTCTGGGGCCAACGTCCTGACTTTC	CASSDREYTSGANVLTF
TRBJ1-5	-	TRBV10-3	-	TGTGCCATCAGTGAGTCTGCAGAACAGCCCCAGCATTTT	CAISESAEQPQHF
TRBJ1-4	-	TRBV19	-	TGTGCCAGTAGCACTCCCCAGGGACGGGAAAAACTGTTTTTT	CASSTPQGREKLFF
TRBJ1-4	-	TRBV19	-	TGTGCCAGTAGTACCGAGGGCCGGGCAACTAATGAAAAACTGTTTTTT	CASSTEGRATNEKLFF
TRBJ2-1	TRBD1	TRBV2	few	TGTGCCAGCAGCCGGGACAGGGGTTTGAATGAGCAGTTCTTC	CASSRDRGLNEQFF
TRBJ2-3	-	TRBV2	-	TGTGCCAGCAGTGAAGAACTGATTAACACAGATACGCAGTATTTT	CASSEELINTDTQYF
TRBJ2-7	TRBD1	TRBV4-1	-	TGCGCCAGCAGCCAGGGACAGGGGAGTTCCTACGAGCAGTACTTC	CASSQGQGSSYEQYF
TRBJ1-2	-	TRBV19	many	TGTGCCAGTAGTATGGGCGGGGGGCCATACTATGGCTACACCTTC	CASSMGGGPYYGYTF
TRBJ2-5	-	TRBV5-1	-	TGCGCCAGCAGCTCGAGTACTTCCAGGGAGACCCAGTACTTC	CASSSSTSRETQYF
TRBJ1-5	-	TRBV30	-	TGTGCCTGGGGCCTCGGCGGCAATCAGCCCCAGCATTTT	CAWGLGGNQPQHF
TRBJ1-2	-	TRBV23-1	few	TGCGCCAGCAGTCGACCGACATCTCATGGCTACACCTTC	CASSRPTSHGYTF
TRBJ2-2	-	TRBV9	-	TGTGCCAGCAGCGTAGACCCCGGTAGCGAGAACACCGGGGAGCTGTTTTTT	CASSVDPGSENTGELFF
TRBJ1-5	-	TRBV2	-	TGTGCCAGCAGTCCTTACAGGGCCAGCGGGCCCCAGCATTTT	CASSPYRASGPQHF